This T cell receptor (beta chain) emerged from a study of shared clonotypes between healthy human individuals. In the case of this clone: Its target is not known.

CDR3 size: 13 residues. The V end was cut by 5 bases, the J end by 11 bases, with 18 bases between. The germline gives CDR1 SEHNR, CDR2 FQNEAQ (reference sequence). Using immunoSEQ multiplex PCR, the repertoire was profiled, and TCRdb retains in-frame clones only, with some absent. The sample holds 1.5 million to 2.5 million clones, approximately 94% seen once. Study-wide results and caveats: Naive subsets generally had larger estimated richness than memory subsets.

CD45RO-negative cells were positively selected for CCR7, leaving out terminally differentiated effector memory CD45RA+ cells. The chain has TRBV7-9 and TRBJ1-1; D may be TRBD1 (6 bases). The sequence was collected from a man aged 18 to 30 in good health. The sample comprised naive CD8+ T cells sorted from blood. CDR3 in DNA: TGTGCCAGCAGCACCGTAACAGGGACGGAGGCTTTCTTT. This codes for CASSTVTGTEAFF.